These T cell receptor beta chains were read from a single sample in a study of Ad26.COV2.S vaccination and SARS-CoV-2 variants. The repertoire was sequenced with immunoSEQ multiplex PCR; TCRdb's copy has only in-frame clones and lacks some. The sample has about 480,000 clones; around 85% are singletons. Sequenced here: peripheral blood, sampled in a trial of Ad26.COV2.S vaccine versus placebo. These receptors all come from a person aged 18 to 65 who received the Ad26.COV2.S COVID-19 vaccine or a placebo. The CDR3 runs from the conserved cysteine through the conserved F or W. Fields, in order: clone size, J gene, V gene, D gene, CDR3 DNA, CDR3 protein. A D gene is named only where the DNA matches it firmly. Not all rows give a size; the values are once, few, many and, for expanded clones, a class.

size: NA; J: TRBJ2-3; V: TRBV6-6; D: TRBD2; DNA: TGTGCCAGCAGTTACGGGGCTAGCGGGATTCGGGATACGCAGTATTTT; CDR3: CASSYGASGIRDTQYF
size: NA; J: TRBJ1-4; V: TRBV25-1; D: NA; DNA: TGTGCCAGCCTCTCGGGTGGCGCCAATGAAAAACTGTTTTTT; CDR3: CASLSGGANEKLFF
size: NA; J: TRBJ2-3; V: TRBV7-3; D: TRBD2; DNA: TGTGCCAGCAGCTTAACGGGTGGGACTAGCGGTGCTACGCAGTATTTT; CDR3: CASSLTGGTSGATQYF
size: NA; J: TRBJ1-6; V: TRBV19; D: NA; DNA: TGTGCCAGTAAAGACAGACCAGAAAATTCACCCCTCCACTTT; CDR3: CASKDRPENSPLHF
size: once; J: TRBJ2-1; V: TRBV2; D: NA; DNA: TGTGCCAGCAGTGAATGGGGGGCTTACCCTCAAAATGAGCAGTTCTTC; CDR3: CASSEWGAYPQNEQFF
size: NA; J: TRBJ2-3; V: TRBV5-4; D: TRBD2; DNA: TGTGCCAGCAGCCCCAGGACTAGCGGTGACACAGATACGCAGTATTTT; CDR3: CASSPRTSGDTDTQYF
size: many; J: TRBJ2-3; V: TRBV9; D: NA; DNA: TGTGCCAGCAGCGTAGAGGCTGGATCGGATACGCAGTATTTT; CDR3: CASSVEAGSDTQYF
size: few; J: TRBJ1-2; V: TRBV5-1; D: NA; DNA: TGCGCCAGCAGCTTGGATCACTATGGCTACACCTTC; CDR3: CASSLDHYGYTF
size: few; J: TRBJ1-1; V: TRBV2; D: NA; DNA: TGTGCCAGCAGGAGGGACGGAGTATTTGGGACTGAAGCTTTCTTT; CDR3: CASRRDGVFGTEAFF
size: NA; J: TRBJ2-3; V: TRBV27; D: TRBD2; DNA: TGTGCCAGCAGTGCGTACGGGCCTAGCGGCACGCAGTATTTT; CDR3: CASSAYGPSGTQYF
size: once; J: TRBJ2-3; V: TRBV19; D: NA; DNA: TGTGCCAGTAGTTTGGGGCGCAGGGGAGGCACAGATACGCAGTATTTT; CDR3: CASSLGRRGGTDTQYF
size: NA; J: TRBJ2-2; V: TRBV24-1; D: TRBD2; DNA: TGTGCCACCAGTGGGATAGCGGGAGGCACCGGGGAGCTGTTTTTT; CDR3: CATSGIAGGTGELFF
size: NA; J: TRBJ2-3; V: TRBV29-1; D: TRBD2; DNA: TGCAGCGCCGACGGACTAGCGGGAGGCCCAGATACGCAGTATTTT; CDR3: CSADGLAGGPDTQYF
size: NA; J: TRBJ2-1; V: TRBV13; D: NA; DNA: TGTGCCAGCAGCCCGGGGCATGAGCAGTTCTTC; CDR3: CASSPGHEQFF
size: NA; J: TRBJ2-5; V: TRBV24-1; D: NA; DNA: TGTGCCACCAGTTCGGGGGTAGGAGGCCGGACCCAGTACTTC; CDR3: CATSSGVGGRTQYF
size: NA; J: TRBJ2-3; V: TRBV5-1; D: NA; DNA: TGCGCCAGCAGCTTGGCCGCCGGGGTGGTAGATACGCAGTATTTT; CDR3: CASSLAAGVVDTQYF
size: NA; J: TRBJ2-7; V: TRBV4-2; D: TRBD2; DNA: TGTGCCAGCAGCCTTGGGACTAGCTTTGAGCACGAGCAGTACTTC; CDR3: CASSLGTSFEHEQYF
size: once; J: TRBJ2-2; V: TRBV25-1; D: NA; DNA: TGTGCCAGCCGGGGGCGTCGGACCGGGGAGCTGTTTTTT; CDR3: CASRGRRTGELFF
size: NA; J: TRBJ1-1; V: TRBV5-4; D: TRBD1; DNA: TGTGCCAGCAGCTTGGATCCAGGGGGCTCCGCGGGTGAAGCTTTCTTT; CDR3: CASSLDPGGSAGEAFF
size: NA; J: TRBJ2-7; V: TRBV11-2; D: NA; DNA: TGTGCCAGCAGCGCCGGGAGCTCCTACGAGCAGTACTTC; CDR3: CASSAGSSYEQYF
size: NA; J: TRBJ1-3; V: TRBV7-3; D: NA; DNA: TGTGCCAGCAGCTTAACGGGGCCCCGCTCTGGAAACACCATATATTTT; CDR3: CASSLTGPRSGNTIYF
size: NA; J: TRBJ1-6; V: TRBV27; D: TRBD1; DNA: TGTGCCAGCAGTTTCTCGACAGGGTCCTATAATTCACCCCTCCACTTT; CDR3: CASSFSTGSYNSPLHF
size: NA; J: TRBJ1-5; V: TRBV10-3; D: NA; DNA: TGTGCCATCAGTGAGTCCTGGGGCAATCAGCCCCAGCATTTT; CDR3: CAISESWGNQPQHF
size: NA; J: TRBJ2-1; V: TRBV29-1; D: NA; DNA: TGCAGCGTCGTCTTCTCTTCTAATGAGCAGTTCTTC; CDR3: CSVVFSSNEQFF
size: NA; J: TRBJ1-5; V: TRBV6-2/TRBV6-3; D: NA; DNA: TGTGCCAGCAGCCTCACACCCTATAGCAATCAGCCCCAGCATTTT; CDR3: CASSLTPYSNQPQHF
size: once; J: TRBJ1-1; V: TRBV6-1; D: NA; DNA: TGTGCCAGCAGTGAAGCCCGTTGGGGAACTGAAGCTTTCTTT; CDR3: CASSEARWGTEAFF
size: NA; J: TRBJ1-1; V: TRBV28; D: NA; DNA: TGTGCCAGCAAGGACAGTGCCAACACTGAAGCTTTCTTT; CDR3: CASKDSANTEAFF
size: NA; J: TRBJ1-3; V: TRBV7-2; D: NA; DNA: TGTGCCAGCAGCTTAGCGTCGGCAGGGTCTGGAAACACCATATATTTT; CDR3: CASSLASAGSGNTIYF
size: NA; J: TRBJ2-3; V: TRBV6-5; D: TRBD1; DNA: TGTGCCAGCAGTTTCACCGGGACAGGCACCACAGATACGCAGTATTTT; CDR3: CASSFTGTGTTDTQYF
size: once; J: TRBJ2-7; V: TRBV7-3; D: TRBD2; DNA: TGTGCCAGCAGCTACGGCGGGAGTTCCCACGAGCAGTACTTC; CDR3: CASSYGGSSHEQYF
size: NA; J: TRBJ1-5; V: TRBV6-6; D: NA; DNA: TGTGCCAGCAGTTACTCCCAGGGGCAGAATCAGCCCCAGCATTTT; CDR3: CASSYSQGQNQPQHF
size: NA; J: TRBJ1-1; V: TRBV28; D: NA; DNA: TGTGCCAGCCGACCCCGGACGGGGATGAACACTGAAGCTTTCTTT; CDR3: CASRPRTGMNTEAFF
size: NA; J: TRBJ1-4; V: TRBV9; D: TRBD1; DNA: TGTGCCAGAGAAGGACAGGAGAATTCAACTAATGAAAAACTGTTTTTT; CDR3: CAREGQENSTNEKLFF
size: NA; J: TRBJ2-2; V: TRBV5-5; D: TRBD2; DNA: TGTGCCAGCAGCTTGCTCAGCGGGAGTGGCACCGGGGAGCTGTTTTTT; CDR3: CASSLLSGSGTGELFF
size: NA; J: TRBJ2-7; V: TRBV14; D: NA; DNA: TGTGCCAGCAGCCAGGGGGGCTCTGGTGAGCAGTACTTC; CDR3: CASSQGGSGEQYF
size: NA; J: TRBJ2-7; V: TRBV5-1; D: NA; DNA: TGCGCCAGCAGCTTGGATCTTAGGTCGGGTATGCGCTCCTACGAGCAGTACTTC; CDR3: CASSLDLRSGMRSYEQYF
size: NA; J: TRBJ2-1; V: TRBV9; D: NA; DNA: TGTGCCAGCAGCCTTACTGACAATGAGCAGTTCTTC; CDR3: CASSLTDNEQFF
size: once; J: TRBJ1-3; V: TRBV6-5; D: TRBD1; DNA: TGTGCCAGCAGTAACTACAGGGGGCTAGGAAACACCATATATTTT; CDR3: CASSNYRGLGNTIYF
size: NA; J: TRBJ1-1; V: TRBV6-1; D: TRBD1; DNA: TGTGCCAGCAGTGAACAGGGGGGCACTGAAGCTTTCTTT; CDR3: CASSEQGGTEAFF
size: NA; J: TRBJ2-5; V: TRBV15; D: NA; DNA: TGTGCCACCAGCAGAGCCGGAGGGACCCAGTACTTC; CDR3: CATSRAGGTQYF
size: NA; J: TRBJ1-5; V: TRBV10-3; D: NA; DNA: TGTGCCATCAGTGTGGGCAGGGATCAGCCCCAGCATTTT; CDR3: CAISVGRDQPQHF
size: NA; J: TRBJ2-3; V: TRBV2; D: NA; DNA: TGTGCCAGCAGACCGACCCCAACCCCCCCAGATACGCAGTATTTT; CDR3: CASRPTPTPPDTQYF
size: NA; J: TRBJ1-5; V: TRBV19; D: NA; DNA: TGTGCCAGTAGTGTGGGACTACCTTATCAGCCCCAGCATTTT; CDR3: CASSVGLPYQPQHF
size: NA; J: TRBJ2-5; V: TRBV7-3; D: TRBD1; DNA: TGTGCCAGCAGCCCAGGGGGCCGGGAGACCCAGTACTTC; CDR3: CASSPGGRETQYF